This T cell receptor beta chain was sequenced for a study of cytomegalovirus exposure and HLA in healthy donors. Notes on the study in general: Available immune exposure information was restricted to CMV serostatus only.

Vbeta (60) and Jbeta (13) primers were used in the PCR. In the original processing: In a later analysis, of some 80 million unique beta chains, around 9.9 million appeared in at least two donors. Profiling relied on immunoSEQ multiplex PCR, and the TCRdb table lists in-frame clones only, not all of them. V and J calls and clone size are those listed in that table; D and trimming were worked out from the DNA. The sample totals around 150,000 clones. Worth noting for this clone: Its target is unknown.

Donors counted as nominally healthy when sampled, yet unrecorded immune exposures were likely. Trimming removed 1 base from V and 5 bases from J, with 6 bases in between. This CDR3 is built from 14 residues. Germline V gives CDR1 LNHNV, CDR2 YYDKDF (reference sequence). The sample was PBMCs. The rearrangement uses TRBV15 and TRBJ1-6; no reliable D call. The sequence was obtained from a woman aged 55 to 70 in good health and CMV-seronegative. CDR3 DNA: TGTGCCACCAGCAGAGTTTTCGATAATTCACCCCTCCACTTT. It is translated as CATSRVFDNSPLHF.